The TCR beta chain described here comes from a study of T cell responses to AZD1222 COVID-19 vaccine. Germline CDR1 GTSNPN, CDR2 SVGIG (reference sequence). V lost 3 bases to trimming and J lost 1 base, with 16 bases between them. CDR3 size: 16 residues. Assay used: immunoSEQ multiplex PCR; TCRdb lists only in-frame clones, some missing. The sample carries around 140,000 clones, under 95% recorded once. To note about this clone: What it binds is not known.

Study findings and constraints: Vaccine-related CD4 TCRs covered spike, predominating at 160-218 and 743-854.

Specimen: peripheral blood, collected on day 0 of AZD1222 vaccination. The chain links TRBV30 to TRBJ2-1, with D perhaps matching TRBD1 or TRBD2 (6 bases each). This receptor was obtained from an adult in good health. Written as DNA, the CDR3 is TGTGCCTGGAGGGGCCCGGGGGCTTCTTCCTACAATGAGCAGTTCTTC. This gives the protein CAWRGPGASSYNEQFF.